This TCR beta chain was sequenced during a study of a mutant IDH1 vaccine in newly diagnosed glioma. Looking at the study overall: Across weeks 1, 3, 5, 7, 11, 15, 19 and 23, patients received a vaccination each time, eight in all. Prior therapy was radiotherapy, temozolomide, or both; most received both.

Only in-frame clones appear in the TCRdb table, and some are missing; sequencing was by immunoSEQ multiplex PCR. The sample contains about 40,000 clones, about four fifths of which appear only once. Stated time point: week 11, during vaccination. Doses consisted of 300 ug of mutant IDH1 20-mer peptide each, paired with topical imiquimod. Comment on this clone: Its antigen is as yet unknown.

Germline CDR1 and CDR2: SGHTA and FQGNSA. V was pared by 1 base and J by 6 bases, with 4 bases of the junction left unmatched. The CDR3 sequence is 14 residues long. The TCR comes from a man aged 35-49 years with glioma. The material sequenced was PBMCs, taken from a glioma patient whose treatment included an IDH1 peptide vaccine. V and J are TRBV7-2 and TRBJ2-5; TRBD1 agrees at 8 bases. In DNA form, the CDR3 reads TGTGCCAGCAGCTTAGATGACAGGGGAAAGACCCAGTACTTC. This sequence encodes CASSLDDRGKTQYF.